The clone carrying this T cell receptor (beta chain) was counted a few times. The sample belongs to a study of T cell changes during pregnancy in multiple sclerosis. The germline V gene encodes CDR1 SGHDT and CDR2 YYEEEE. The V and J ends lost 4 bases and 3 bases, in that order; junction bases with no gene match: 3. The CDR3 is 13 amino acids. Using immunoSEQ multiplex PCR, the repertoire was profiled, and TCRdb retains in-frame clones only, with some absent. The sample includes 15,000 to 20,000 clones, almost 85% of them seen just once. The rearrangement uses TRBV5-6 and TRBJ1-2; 7 bases line up with TRBD1. This TCR came from a female donor in good health, enrolled as a control in a pregnancy study. The sequencing used CD8+ T cells from peripheral blood mononuclear cells, collected in the second trimester of pregnancy. The CDR3 here is CASSLDRDYGYTF. CDR3 DNA sequence: TGTGCCAGCAGCCTTGACAGGGACTATGGCTACACCTTC.